The 29 T cell receptor beta chains given below trace back to one sample, sequenced in a study of shared T cell receptors in the human thymus. Sequencing used immunoSEQ multiplex PCR; TCRdb keeps in-frame clones, though not all of them. The sample lists under 850,000 clones, approximately 88% occurring once. The same specimen was also included in a second study, on human thymus T cells.

Sequencing was done on a sample of thymocytes. These receptors were collected from a boy younger than two with a congenital heart defect.

The J gene is TRBJ2-5, the V gene TRBV9; a weak D match, TRBD1 (6 bases). Trimming took off 0 bases at V and 1 base at J, with 13 bases between the two ends. This CDR3 contains 16 residues. Germline-derived CDR1 and CDR2 are SGDLS and YYNGEE. The CDR3 sequence is CASSVAGQGIQETQYF. The CDR3 nucleotides read TGTGCCAGCAGCGTAGCGGGGCAGGGGATCCAAGAGACCCAGTACTTC. Looking up the rest from reference TRBV9 and TRBJ2-5 gives the full variable domain: DSGVTQTPKHLITATGQRVTLRCSPRSGDLSVYWYQQSLDQGLQFLIQYYNGEERAKGNILERFSAQQFPDLHSELNLSSLELGDSALYFCASSVAGQGIQETQYFGPGTRLLVL.

This clone was counted a few times. The chain combines TRBV7-9 with TRBJ2-2, with TRBD1 matching 9 bases. The CDR3 extends over 17 amino acids. Germline trimming cut 4 bases from V and 2 bases from J; bases unmatched to any gene: 8. CDR1 SEHNR and CDR2 FQNEAQ come from the germline V gene (reference sequence). CDR3 nucleotides: TGTGCCAGCAGCTGGGGACAGGGCGGTAGTAACACCGGGGAGCTGTTTTTT. Translating gives CASSWGQGGSNTGELFF.

The rearrangement links TRBV15 to TRBJ1-5; D is perhaps TRBD1 (6 bases). The CDR3 covers 21 residues. Germline values: CDR1 LNHNV, CDR2 YYDKDF (reference sequence). V was cut by 0 bases and J by 0 bases, with 24 bases left in between. CDR3 residues: CATSRDRALRMTGDSNQPQHF. In DNA, the CDR3 is TGTGCCACCAGCAGAGATCGGGCACTACGGATGACAGGAGATAGCAATCAGCCCCAGCATTTT. Full variable domain (outside the CDR3, taken from reference TRBV15 and TRBJ1-5): DAMVIQNPRYQVTQFGKPVTLSCSQTLNHNVMYWYQQKSSQAPKLLFHYYDKDFNNEADTPDNFQSRRPNTSFCFLDIRSPGLGDTAMYLCATSRDRALRMTGDSNQPQHFGDGTRLSIL.

This chain connects TRBV30 to TRBJ2-1; the match to TRBD2 covers 10 bases. V gave up 7 bases and J gave up 8 bases; unmatched junction bases: 8. CDR3 length: 13 residues. Germline values: CDR1 GTSNPN, CDR2 SVGIG (reference sequence). The CDR3 nucleotides read TGTGCCTCTGCAGCGGGAGGGCCCCATGAGCAGTTCTTC. Amino acids: CASAAGGPHEQFF.

V is TRBV11-3 and J is TRBJ2-7, with 7 bases aligning to TRBD1. CDR1 is SGHNT, CDR2 YENEEA, per germline. V was clipped by 5 bases and J by 1 base; unmatched bases: 5. The CDR3 is 14 residues long. CDR3 in amino acids: CASSTPDRSYEQYF. The CDR3 DNA sequence: TGTGCCAGCAGCACCCCGGACAGGTCCTACGAGCAGTACTTC.

The V call is TRBV2, the J call TRBJ2-7, with TRBD2 matching over 9 bases. This CDR3 spans 15 amino acids. J lost 9 bases, V lost 4 bases, and 13 bases had no gene match. The germline V gene encodes CDR1 SNHLY and CDR2 FYNNEI. CDR3 coding DNA: TGTGCCAGCAGTGGAAGTTTGGGACTAGCTCGCGGGCAGTACTTC. It encodes CASSGSLGLARGQYF. Together with reference TRBV2 and TRBJ2-7, the CDR3 gives the full variable domain: EPEVTQTPSHQVTQMGQEVILRCVPISNHLYFYWYRQILGQKVEFLVSFYNNEISEKSEIFDDQFSVERPDGSNFTLKIRSTKLEDSAMYFCASSGSLGLARGQYFGPGTRLTVT.

The CDR3 loop reads CASTAGAHTDTQYF. In DNA, the CDR3 is TGTGCCAGCACTGCGGGGGCCCACACAGATACGCAGTATTTT. This sequence joins TRBV2 and TRBJ2-3, with D tentatively TRBD2 (7 bases). The germline gives CDR1 SNHLY, CDR2 FYNNEI. Trimming took 7 bases from V and 2 from J, leaving 13 bases between them. The CDR3 has 14 amino acids.

The chain links TRBV11-3 to TRBJ2-1; D gene ambiguous. Germline CDR1 reads SGHNT; CDR2 reads YENEEA. This CDR3 contains 16 residues. Trimming stripped 5 bases from V and 6 bases from J, with 20 bases between. CDR3 residues: CASSPLLSAKSNEQFF. In DNA form, the CDR3 reads TGTGCCAGCAGCCCCTTGTTAAGCGCGAAGTCCAATGAGCAGTTCTTC. Supplemented by reference TRBV11-3 and TRBJ2-1, the full variable domain reads EAGVVQSPRYKIIEKKQPVAFWCNPISGHNTLYWYLQNLGQGPELLIRYENEEAVDDSQLPKDRFSAERLKGVDSTLKIQPAELGDSAVYLCASSPLLSAKSNEQFFGPGTRLTVL.

This chain connects TRBV7-3 to TRBJ2-5; 9 nucleotides align to TRBD1. V shed 5 bases, J shed 5 bases, and the junction held 9 bases outside the gene matches. The germline V gene has CDR1 SGHTA and CDR2 FQGTGA. CDR3 length: 15 residues. CDR3 loop: CASSLGDRDQETQYF. CDR3 sequence (DNA): TGTGCCAGCAGCCTAGGGGACAGGGATCAGGAGACCCAGTACTTC.

The chain links TRBV27 to TRBJ1-5; D is possibly TRBD1 (6 bases). The CDR3 covers 15 residues. V lost 0 bases and J 7 bases, leaving 13 bases between the germline ends. Germline CDR1 MNHEY, CDR2 SMNVEV (reference sequence). This CDR3 reads CASSLSRGHHQPQHF. The CDR3 nucleotides read TGTGCCAGCAGTTTATCCAGGGGACACCACCAGCCCCAGCATTTT.

For this clone: The germline gene is not matched at one end of the junction; a read error may be the cause. This chain joins TRBV4-2 and TRBJ2-7; TRBD1 might be the D (6 bases). CDR1 LGHNA and CDR2 YNFKEQ come from the germline V gene. The CDR3 loop spans 16 amino acids. The CDR3 sequence is CASSDWTAPLNYGQYF. The CDR3 DNA is TGTGCCAGCAGCGATTGGACAGCTCCTCTGAACTACGGGCAGTACTTC.

The table lists this clone with a few counts. The rearrangement joins TRBV11-2 to TRBJ1-3; tentative D call: TRBD1 (6 bases). Trimming cost V 3 bases and J 2 bases, with 8 bases left between them. Germline loops: CDR1 SGHAT, CDR2 FQNNGV. This CDR3 contains 14 residues. CDR3 DNA: TGTGCCAGCAGCTTCCGGGACACTGGAAACACCATATATTTT. This translates into CASSFRDTGNTIYF.

The gene calls are TRBV4-1 and TRBJ1-1; no clear D. Between the trimmed V and J ends, which lost 2 bases and 0 bases, there was a span of 16 bases. This CDR3 has 17 residues. Germline V gene sequence: CDR1 MGHRA, CDR2 YSYEKL. The CDR3 region is CASSQTRAGFLNTEAFF. The CDR3 nucleotides are TGCGCCAGCAGCCAAACTCGGGCGGGGTTTTTGAACACTGAAGCTTTCTTT.

This chain links TRBV9 with TRBJ1-2, with D possibly matching TRBD1 (6 bases). The CDR3 extends over 16 amino acids. Germline V gene lookup returns CDR1 SGDLS and CDR2 YYNGEE. V was trimmed by 0 bases and J by 4 bases, leaving 16 bases between them. The CDR3 region has the DNA TGTGCCAGCAGCGTAGCTGGCGGGGGCCCTACCTATGGCTACACCTTC. Protein product: CASSVAGGGPTYGYTF.

This chain connects TRBV18 to TRBJ2-6; 7 nucleotides agree with TRBD2. The junction had 8 bases not matched to a gene; V was cut back by 3 bases and J by 0 bases. This CDR3 spans 18 amino acids. The germline V gene encodes CDR1 KGHSH and CDR2 LQKENI. For the CDR3, the DNA is TGTGCCAGCTCACCCCCGGGACTACTAAACTCTGGGGCCAACGTCCTGACTTTC. This sequence encodes CASSPPGLLNSGANVLTF.

The rearrangement joins TRBV5-6 to TRBJ1-1, with 8 nucleotides matching TRBD1. V shed 0 bases, J shed 3 bases, and the junction held 7 bases outside the gene matches. This CDR3 has 16 amino acids. Per germline, CDR1 SGHDT and CDR2 YYEEEE. The DNA for the CDR3 is TGTGCCAGCAGCTTGGCCCGACAGGGGCGGGACACTGAAGCTTTCTTT. Amino acids: CASSLARQGRDTEAFF.

The chain has TRBV7-2 and TRBJ1-3; D is possibly TRBD1 (6 bases). From germline, CDR1 is SGHTA and CDR2 FQGNSA. The V end lost 5 bases, the J end lost 4 bases, and 18 bases lay between the germline ends. CDR3 length: 16 amino acids. In DNA form, the CDR3 reads TGTGCCAGCAGCCCCCTTTATGGGGACAAGGGAAACACCATATATTTT. It encodes CASSPLYGDKGNTIYF. Full variable domain (missing parts from reference TRBV7-2 and TRBJ1-3): GAGVSQSPSNKVTEKGKDVELRCDPISGHTALYWYRQSLGQGLEFLIYFQGNSAPDKSGLPSDRFSAERTGGSVSTLTIQRTQQEDSAVYLCASSPLYGDKGNTIYFGEGSWLTVV.

V gene TRBV15 combines with J gene TRBJ2-3, with 8 bases aligning to TRBD1. V was clipped by 1 base and J by 4 bases; unmatched bases: 10. Looked up from germline, CDR1 is LNHNV and CDR2 is YYDKDF (reference sequence). The CDR3 extends over 17 amino acids. The CDR3 DNA reads TGTGCCACCAGCAGAGTACGGTCAGGGGGCTCTGCAGATACGCAGTATTTT. This codes for CATSRVRSGGSADTQYF.

The chain is built from TRBV21-1 and TRBJ1-2; TRBD1, the table's D call, lacks a check against the DNA. TRBV21-1 is a known pseudogene. This CDR3 is 17 amino acids long. The CDR3 spells CASIDPGQDLTNYGYTF. CDR3 sequence (DNA): TGTGCCAGCATCGACCCGGGACAGGACCTTACTAACTATGGCTACACCTTC.

The chain couples TRBV5-1 to TRBJ2-4; D may be TRBD2 (6 bases). Germline-derived CDR1 and CDR2 are SGHRS and YFSETQ. V was clipped by 0 bases and J by 0 bases, with 10 bases between them. The CDR3 has 16 amino acids. The CDR3 nucleotides are TGCGCCAGCAGCTTGGAAGCGGGCTCAGCCAAAAACATTCAGTACTTC. Protein product: CASSLEAGSAKNIQYF.

The rearrangement joins TRBV6-5 to TRBJ1-2; 9 bases line up with TRBD1. The germline CDR1 and CDR2 sequences are MNHEY and SVGAGI. The length of the CDR3 is 14 residues. Trimming cost V 6 bases and J 12 bases; bases outside gene matches: 14. The CDR3 reads CASSHGGQGGRDTF. The CDR3 DNA is TGTGCCAGCAGCCACGGGGGACAGGGAGGGAGGGACACCTTC.

V gene TRBV7-9 combines with J gene TRBJ2-7; the match to TRBD1 covers 7 bases. Germline CDR1 reads SEHNR; CDR2 reads FQNEAQ (reference sequence). The junction had 15 bases not matched to a gene; V was cut back by 5 bases and J by 2 bases. This CDR3 contains 17 residues. The CDR3 reads CASSRAVDRDRAYEQYF. The CDR3 DNA follows: TGTGCCAGCAGCCGAGCCGTCGACCGGGACAGAGCCTACGAGCAGTACTTC.

The rearrangement links TRBV28 to TRBJ2-5; 10 nucleotides match TRBD1. CDR1 MDHEN and CDR2 SYDVKM come from the germline V gene. V shed 8 bases, J shed 4 bases, and the junction held 7 bases outside the gene matches. The CDR3 spans 14 residues. For the CDR3, the DNA is TGTGCCAGCGGGACAGGGGCCACGCGAGAGACCCAGTACTTC. Translated: CASGTGATRETQYF.

This rearrangement joins TRBV5-1 to TRBJ2-1; possibly TRBD2 for D (6 bases). Per the germline V gene, CDR1 is SGHRS and CDR2 is YFSETQ. Trimming took off 0 bases at V and 2 bases at J, with 15 bases between the two ends. The CDR3 runs to 17 residues. The DNA of the CDR3 is TGCGCCAGCAGCTTGGGCGGGGCTAGGGCCCCCTACAATGAGCAGTTCTTC. Translated, it gives CASSLGGARAPYNEQFF.

This chain joins TRBV29-1 and TRBJ2-7; perhaps TRBD1 as D (6 bases). The CDR3 consists of 14 residues. Trimming shortened V by 4 bases and J by 2 bases, and 15 bases separated the two germline ends. CDR1 SQVTM and CDR2 ANQGSEA come from the germline V gene. The CDR3 sequence is CSVVHPGETYEQYF. The CDR3 nucleotides read TGCAGCGTTGTGCACCCAGGGGAGACCTACGAGCAGTACTTC.

This clone was detected only once. The chain recombines TRBV6-1 with TRBJ2-3; D is perhaps TRBD2 (5 bases). V was cut by 2 bases and J by 5 bases, with 14 bases left in between. Per the germline V gene, CDR1 is MNHNS and CDR2 is SASEGT. The CDR3 loop spans 15 amino acids. CDR3 protein: CASSERGWWRDTQYF. The CDR3 bases are TGTGCCAGCAGTGAAAGAGGGTGGTGGCGAGATACGCAGTATTTT.

The chain carries TRBV5-1 and TRBJ1-4; TRBD1 matches 12 bases. V lost 0 bases, J lost 10 bases, and 10 bases stayed unmatched. The germline V gene encodes CDR1 SGHRS and CDR2 YFSETQ. There are 17 residues in the CDR3. The CDR3 sequence: CASSLVVWDRGPGKLFF. As DNA, the CDR3 is TGCGCCAGCAGCTTGGTCGTATGGGACAGGGGGCCAGGAAAACTGTTTTTT.

The V and J genes are TRBV19 and TRBJ1-4; D gene ambiguous. The CDR3 loop spans 14 amino acids. Germline V gene sequence: CDR1 LNHDA, CDR2 SQIVND (reference sequence). V was clipped by 10 bases and J by 6 bases, with 18 bases between them. CDR3 protein: CATGKRSSYEKLFF. CDR3 nucleotides: TGTGCCACCGGGAAACGGTCATCTTATGAAAAACTGTTTTTT. The variable domain in full, with the rest retrieved from reference TRBV19 and TRBJ1-4, is DGGITQSPKYLFRKEGQNVTLSCEQNLNHDAMYWYRQDPGQGLRLIYYSQIVNDFQKGDIAEGYSVSREKKESFPLTVTSAQKNPTAFYLCATGKRSSYEKLFFGSGTQLSVL.

The V and J genes are TRBV27 and TRBJ1-1; tentatively, D is TRBD1 (5 bases). The V gene lost 6 bases and the J gene lost 4 bases, with 6 bases spanning the gap. The CDR3 has 11 residues. The germline V gene encodes CDR1 MNHEY and CDR2 SMNVEV (reference sequence). The CDR3 DNA follows: TGTGCCAGCAGAGGGGTCACTGAAGCTTTCTTT. It codes for CASRGVTEAFF.